This T cell receptor (beta chain) was sequenced in a study of T cells in tuberculosis. For the study at large: In South Africa, adults with active tuberculosis were compared with IGRA-negative and latently infected IGRA-positive adolescents.

CDR1 is SGHTA and CDR2 is FQGNSA in the germline V gene. CDR3 size: 12 residues. V lost 3 bases to trimming and J lost 5 bases, with 8 bases between them. The repertoire was sequenced with immunoSEQ multiplex PCR; TCRdb's copy has only in-frame clones and lacks some. The repertoire consists of 30,000 to 35,000 clones, with approximately 93% occurring once and the leading ten covering 2.2%. The clonotype was recovered from a donor between 10 and 35 years old with latent tuberculosis or without tuberculosis infection. This chain connects TRBV7-2 to TRBJ2-7; D possibly corresponds to TRBD1 (6 bases). Sequencing input: PBMCs. This chain's CDR3 is CASSFGTNEQYF. Here the CDR3 DNA reads TGTGCCAGCAGCTTCGGGACAAACGAGCAGTACTTC.